This T cell receptor (beta chain) was profiled in a study of T cells after yellow fever vaccination. Study-level background: Libraries from low-cell-number fractions were prepared with the SMART-Seq v4 Ultra Low Input RNA kit.

CDR3 length equals 14 residues. CDR1 is DFQATT, CDR2 SNEGSKA, per germline (reference sequence). The V end was cut by 0 bases, the J end by 6 bases, with 13 bases between. TCRdb reprocessed the 5' RACE reads via MiXCR and lists one record per CDR3 protein. This sample yields some 400,000 distinct CDR3 sequences, of which 18% are seen a single time; 15% to 20% belongs to the top ten. The TCR sequence derives from a man aged 18-30 years who received the YFV17D yellow fever vaccine. The chain joins TRBV20-1 to TRBJ2-3, with D tentatively TRBD1 (6 bases). The material sequenced was PBMCs, taken before the yellow fever booster vaccination. CDR3 amino acids: CSARDSQRGDTQYF. In DNA form, the CDR3 reads TGCAGTGCTAGAGACTCTCAGAGGGGGGATACGCAGTATTTT.